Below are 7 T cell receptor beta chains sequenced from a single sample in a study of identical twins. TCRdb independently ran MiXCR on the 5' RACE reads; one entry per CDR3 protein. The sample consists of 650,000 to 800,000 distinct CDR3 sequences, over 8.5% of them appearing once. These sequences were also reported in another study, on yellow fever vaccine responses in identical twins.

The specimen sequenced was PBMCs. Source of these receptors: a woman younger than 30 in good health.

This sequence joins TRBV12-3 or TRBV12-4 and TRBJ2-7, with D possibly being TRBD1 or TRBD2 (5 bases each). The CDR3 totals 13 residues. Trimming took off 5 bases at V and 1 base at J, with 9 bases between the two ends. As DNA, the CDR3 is TGTGCCAGCAGTGGGACCGCTTCCTACGAGCAGTACTTC. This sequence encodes CASSGTASYEQYF.

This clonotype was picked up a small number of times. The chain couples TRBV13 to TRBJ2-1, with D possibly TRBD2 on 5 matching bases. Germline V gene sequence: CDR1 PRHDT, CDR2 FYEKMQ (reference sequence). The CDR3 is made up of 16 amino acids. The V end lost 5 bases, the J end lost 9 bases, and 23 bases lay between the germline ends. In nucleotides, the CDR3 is TGTGCCAGCAGCATCCTCAGTTTGGAGGCTCGGGTTGAGCAGTTCTTC. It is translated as CASSILSLEARVEQFF.

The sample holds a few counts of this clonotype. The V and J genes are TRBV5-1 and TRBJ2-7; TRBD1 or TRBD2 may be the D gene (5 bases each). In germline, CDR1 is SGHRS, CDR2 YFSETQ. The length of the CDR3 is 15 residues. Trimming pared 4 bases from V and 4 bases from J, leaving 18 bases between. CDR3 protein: CASSKNRDLGYEQYF. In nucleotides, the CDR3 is TGCGCCAGCAGCAAGAACCGGGACCTCGGTTACGAGCAGTACTTC.

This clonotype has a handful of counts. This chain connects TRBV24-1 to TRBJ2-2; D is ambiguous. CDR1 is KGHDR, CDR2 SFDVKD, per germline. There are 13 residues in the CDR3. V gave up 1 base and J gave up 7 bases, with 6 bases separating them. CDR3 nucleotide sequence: TGTGCCACCAGTGATTTTCGCGACGGGGAGCTGTTTTTT. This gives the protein CATSDFRDGELFF.

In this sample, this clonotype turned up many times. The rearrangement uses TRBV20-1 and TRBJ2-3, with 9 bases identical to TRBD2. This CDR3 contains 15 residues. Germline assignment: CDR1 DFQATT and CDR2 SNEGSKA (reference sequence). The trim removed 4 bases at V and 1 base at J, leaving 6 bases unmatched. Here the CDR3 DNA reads TGCAGTGCTATTAGCGGGAGAGGCGGCACAGATACGCAGTATTTT. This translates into CSAISGRGGTDTQYF.

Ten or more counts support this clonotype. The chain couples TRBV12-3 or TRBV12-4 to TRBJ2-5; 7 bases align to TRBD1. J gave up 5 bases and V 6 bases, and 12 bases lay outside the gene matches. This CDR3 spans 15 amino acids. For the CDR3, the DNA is TGTGCCAGCAGAATAGGATTAGAACAGGGGGAGACCCAGTACTTC. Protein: CASRIGLEQGETQYF.

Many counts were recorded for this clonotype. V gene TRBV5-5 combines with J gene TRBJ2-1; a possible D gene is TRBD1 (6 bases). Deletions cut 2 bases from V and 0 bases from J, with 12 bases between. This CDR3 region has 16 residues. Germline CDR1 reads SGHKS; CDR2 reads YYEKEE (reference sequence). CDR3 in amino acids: CASSFIGTLSYNEQFF. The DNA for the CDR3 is TGTGCCAGCAGCTTTATCGGGACACTCTCCTACAATGAGCAGTTCTTC.